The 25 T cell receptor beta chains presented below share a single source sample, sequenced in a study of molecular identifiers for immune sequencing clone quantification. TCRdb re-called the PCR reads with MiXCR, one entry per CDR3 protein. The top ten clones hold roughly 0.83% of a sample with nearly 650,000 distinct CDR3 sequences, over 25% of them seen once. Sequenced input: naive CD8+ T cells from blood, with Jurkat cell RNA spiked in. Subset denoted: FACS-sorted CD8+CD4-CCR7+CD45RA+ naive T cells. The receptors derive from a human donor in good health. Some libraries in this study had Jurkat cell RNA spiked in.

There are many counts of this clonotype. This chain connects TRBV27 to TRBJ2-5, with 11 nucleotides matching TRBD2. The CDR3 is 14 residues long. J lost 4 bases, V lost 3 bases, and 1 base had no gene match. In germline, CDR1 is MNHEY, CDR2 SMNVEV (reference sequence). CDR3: CASSLLAGGETQYF. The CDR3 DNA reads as TGTGCCAGCAGTTTGCTAGCGGGAGGAGAGACCCAGTACTTC.

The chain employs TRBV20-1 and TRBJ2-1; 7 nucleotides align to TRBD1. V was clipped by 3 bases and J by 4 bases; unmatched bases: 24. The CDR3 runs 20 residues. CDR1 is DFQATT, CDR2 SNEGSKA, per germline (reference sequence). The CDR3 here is CSARNPGQMFPKEIYNEQFF. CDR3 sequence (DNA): TGCAGTGCTAGGAATCCGGGACAGATGTTCCCGAAGGAGATTTACAATGAGCAGTTCTTC.

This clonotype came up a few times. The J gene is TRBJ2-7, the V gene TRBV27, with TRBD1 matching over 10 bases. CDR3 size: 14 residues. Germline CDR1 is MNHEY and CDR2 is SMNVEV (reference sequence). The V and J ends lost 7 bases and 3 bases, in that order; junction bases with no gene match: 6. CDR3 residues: CASKRWDRGYEQYF. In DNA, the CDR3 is TGTGCCAGCAAACGATGGGACAGGGGCTACGAGCAGTACTTC.

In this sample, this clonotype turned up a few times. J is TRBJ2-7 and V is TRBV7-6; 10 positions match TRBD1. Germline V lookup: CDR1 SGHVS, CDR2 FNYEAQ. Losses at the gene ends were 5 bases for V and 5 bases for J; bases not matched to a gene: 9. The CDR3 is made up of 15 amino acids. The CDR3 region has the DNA TGTGCCAGCAGCCCCACCGGGACAGGGGTCCACGAGCAGTACTTC. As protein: CASSPTGTGVHEQYF.

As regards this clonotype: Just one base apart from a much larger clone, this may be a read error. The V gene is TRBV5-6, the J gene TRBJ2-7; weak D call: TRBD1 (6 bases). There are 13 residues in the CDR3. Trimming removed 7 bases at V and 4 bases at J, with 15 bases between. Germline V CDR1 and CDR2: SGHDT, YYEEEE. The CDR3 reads CASGWDNQYEQYF. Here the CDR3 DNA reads TGTGCCAGCGGCTGGGACAACCAGTACGAGCAGTACTTC.

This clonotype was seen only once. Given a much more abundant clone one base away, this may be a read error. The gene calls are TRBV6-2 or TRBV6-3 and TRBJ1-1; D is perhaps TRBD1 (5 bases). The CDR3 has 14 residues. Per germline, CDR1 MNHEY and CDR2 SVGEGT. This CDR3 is CASSPSWQDTEASF. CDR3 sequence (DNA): TGTGCCAGCAGTCCCTCTTGGCAGGACACTGAAGCTTCCTTT.

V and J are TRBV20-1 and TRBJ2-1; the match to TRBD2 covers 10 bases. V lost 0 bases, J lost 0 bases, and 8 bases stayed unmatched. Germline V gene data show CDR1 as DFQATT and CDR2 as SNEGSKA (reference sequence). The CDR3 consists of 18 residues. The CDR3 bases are TGCAGTGCTAGAGATTTCGCCCTAGCGGGAGTCTCCTACAATGAGCAGTTCTTC. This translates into CSARDFALAGVSYNEQFF.

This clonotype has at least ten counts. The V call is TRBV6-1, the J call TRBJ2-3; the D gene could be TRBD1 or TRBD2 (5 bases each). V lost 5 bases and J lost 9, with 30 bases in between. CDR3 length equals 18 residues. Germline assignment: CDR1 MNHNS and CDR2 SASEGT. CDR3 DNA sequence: TGTGCCAGCAGTCGCCCTTCATCGGCGACGCTCACAGGAGGAACGCAGTATTTT. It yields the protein CASSRPSSATLTGGTQYF.

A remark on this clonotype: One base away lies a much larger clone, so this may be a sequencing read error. The CDR3 sequence: CASSQDSRPSTQYF. CDR3 DNA: TGCGCCAGCAGCCAAGACTCCAGGCCTAGCACGCAGTATTTT. This chain links TRBV4-3 with TRBJ2-3; TRBD2 might be the D (5 bases). The CDR3 sequence is 14 residues long. Germline CDR1 and CDR2: LGHNA and YSLEER. V dropped 0 bases and J dropped 9 bases, with 13 bases sitting between them.

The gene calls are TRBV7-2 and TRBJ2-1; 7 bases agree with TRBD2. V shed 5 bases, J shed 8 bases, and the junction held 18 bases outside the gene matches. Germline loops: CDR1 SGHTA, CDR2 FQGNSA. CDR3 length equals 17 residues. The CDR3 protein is CASSPWGMGGSSDEQFF. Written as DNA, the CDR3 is TGTGCCAGCAGCCCCTGGGGGATGGGCGGGAGTAGCGATGAGCAGTTCTTC.

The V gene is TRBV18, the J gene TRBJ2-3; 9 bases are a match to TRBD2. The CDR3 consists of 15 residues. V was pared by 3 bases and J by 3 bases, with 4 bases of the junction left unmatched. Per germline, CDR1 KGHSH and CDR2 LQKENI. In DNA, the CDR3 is TGTGCCAGCTCACCCGAGCGGGGGGCGACAGATACGCAGTATTTT. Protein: CASSPERGATDTQYF.

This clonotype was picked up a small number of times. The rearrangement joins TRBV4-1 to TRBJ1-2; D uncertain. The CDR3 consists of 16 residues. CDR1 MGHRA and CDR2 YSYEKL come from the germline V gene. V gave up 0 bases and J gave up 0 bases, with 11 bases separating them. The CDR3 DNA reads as TGCGCCAGCAGCCAAGATAGTCAACCAGCTAACTATGGCTACACCTTC. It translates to CASSQDSQPANYGYTF.

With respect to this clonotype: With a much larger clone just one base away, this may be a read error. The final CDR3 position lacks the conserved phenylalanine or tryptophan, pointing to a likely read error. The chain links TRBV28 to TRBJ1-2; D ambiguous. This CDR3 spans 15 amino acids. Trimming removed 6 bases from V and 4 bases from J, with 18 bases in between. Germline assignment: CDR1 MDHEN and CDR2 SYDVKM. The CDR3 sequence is CASSDPPAATYGYTL. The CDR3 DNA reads TGTGCCAGCAGCGATCCCCCCGCGGCCACCTATGGCTACACCCTC.

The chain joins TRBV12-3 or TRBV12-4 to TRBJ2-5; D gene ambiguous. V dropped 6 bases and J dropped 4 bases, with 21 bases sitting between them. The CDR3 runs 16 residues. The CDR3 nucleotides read TGTGCCAGCAGAGCTTCTCACGGGCGGTACCGAGAGACCCAGTACTTC. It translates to CASRASHGRYRETQYF.

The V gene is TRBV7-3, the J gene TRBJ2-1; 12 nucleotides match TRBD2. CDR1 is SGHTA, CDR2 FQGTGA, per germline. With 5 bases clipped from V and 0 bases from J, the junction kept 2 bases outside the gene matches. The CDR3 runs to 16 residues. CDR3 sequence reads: CASSQGLAGSYNEQFF. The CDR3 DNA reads TGTGCCAGCAGCCAGGGACTAGCGGGCTCCTACAATGAGCAGTTCTTC.

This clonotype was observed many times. The CDR3 DNA reads TGTGCCAGCAGCCGCGTGGGGGAAAACACCATATATTTT. Translating gives CASSRVGENTIYF. The chain recombines TRBV6-5 with TRBJ1-3; D possibly corresponds to TRBD1 (5 bases). Looked up from germline, CDR1 is MNHEY and CDR2 is SVGAGI. The CDR3 runs 13 residues. Between the trimmed V and J ends, which lost 6 bases and 6 bases, there was a span of 12 bases.

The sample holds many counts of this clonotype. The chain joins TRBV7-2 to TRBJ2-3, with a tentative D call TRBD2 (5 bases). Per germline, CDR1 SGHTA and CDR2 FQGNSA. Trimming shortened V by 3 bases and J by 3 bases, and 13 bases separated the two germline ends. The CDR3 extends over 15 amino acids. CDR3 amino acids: CASSFPEEGTDTQYF. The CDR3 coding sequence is TGTGCCAGCAGCTTCCCGGAAGAGGGTACAGATACGCAGTATTTT.

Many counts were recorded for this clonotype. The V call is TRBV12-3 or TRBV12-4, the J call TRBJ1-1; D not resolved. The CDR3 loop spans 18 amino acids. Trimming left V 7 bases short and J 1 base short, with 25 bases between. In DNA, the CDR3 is TGTGCCAGCACCAAGCGGTGGCCGGGCAGGAGCGAGAACACTGAAGCTTTCTTT. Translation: CASTKRWPGRSENTEAFF.

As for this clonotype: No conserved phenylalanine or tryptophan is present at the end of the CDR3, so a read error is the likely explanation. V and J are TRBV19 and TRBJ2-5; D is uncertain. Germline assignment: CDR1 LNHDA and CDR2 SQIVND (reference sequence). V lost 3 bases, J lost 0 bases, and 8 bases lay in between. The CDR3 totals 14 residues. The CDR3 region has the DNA TGTGCCAGTAGTATTTTTCTAAACCAAGAGACCCAGTACCTC. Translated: CASSIFLNQETQYL.

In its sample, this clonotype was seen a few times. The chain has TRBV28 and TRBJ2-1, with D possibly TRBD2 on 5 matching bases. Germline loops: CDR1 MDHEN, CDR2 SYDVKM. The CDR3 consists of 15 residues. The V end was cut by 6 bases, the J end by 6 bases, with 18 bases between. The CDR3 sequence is CASRPHTVAGNEQFF. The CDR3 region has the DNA TGTGCCAGCAGACCCCACACGGTCGCGGGCAATGAGCAGTTCTTC.

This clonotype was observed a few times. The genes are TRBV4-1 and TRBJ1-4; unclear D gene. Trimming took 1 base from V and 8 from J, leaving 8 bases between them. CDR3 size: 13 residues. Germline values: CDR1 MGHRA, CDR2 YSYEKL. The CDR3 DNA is TGCGCCAGCAGCCAAGCTTCGGGGGAAAAACTGTTTTTT. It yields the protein CASSQASGEKLFF.

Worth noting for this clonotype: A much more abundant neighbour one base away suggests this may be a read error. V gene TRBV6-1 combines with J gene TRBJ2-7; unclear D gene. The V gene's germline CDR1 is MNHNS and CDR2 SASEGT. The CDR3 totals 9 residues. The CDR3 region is CASSEERYF. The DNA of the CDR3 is TGTGCCAGCAGTGAAGAGCGGTACTTC.

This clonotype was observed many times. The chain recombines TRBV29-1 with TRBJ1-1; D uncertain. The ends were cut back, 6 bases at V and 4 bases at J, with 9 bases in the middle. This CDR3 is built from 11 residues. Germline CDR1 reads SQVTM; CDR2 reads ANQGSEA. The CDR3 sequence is CSVFQGTEAFF. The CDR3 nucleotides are TGCAGCGTCTTTCAAGGCACTGAAGCTTTCTTT.

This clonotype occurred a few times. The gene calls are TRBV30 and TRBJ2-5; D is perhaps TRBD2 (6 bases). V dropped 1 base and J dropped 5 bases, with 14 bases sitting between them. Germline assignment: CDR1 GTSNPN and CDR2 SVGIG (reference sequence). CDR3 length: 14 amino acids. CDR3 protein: CAWSAGTGLETQYF. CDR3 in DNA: TGTGCCTGGAGTGCCGGGACTGGGCTGGAGACCCAGTACTTC.

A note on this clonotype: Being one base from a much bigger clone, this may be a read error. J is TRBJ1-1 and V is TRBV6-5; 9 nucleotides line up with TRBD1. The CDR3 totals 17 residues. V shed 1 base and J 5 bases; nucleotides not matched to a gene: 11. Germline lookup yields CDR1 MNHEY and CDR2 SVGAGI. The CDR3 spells CASSYLKRTGDWTEAFF. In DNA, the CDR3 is TGTGCCAGCAGTTACTTGAAAAGGACAGGGGATTGGACTGAAGCTTTCTTT.